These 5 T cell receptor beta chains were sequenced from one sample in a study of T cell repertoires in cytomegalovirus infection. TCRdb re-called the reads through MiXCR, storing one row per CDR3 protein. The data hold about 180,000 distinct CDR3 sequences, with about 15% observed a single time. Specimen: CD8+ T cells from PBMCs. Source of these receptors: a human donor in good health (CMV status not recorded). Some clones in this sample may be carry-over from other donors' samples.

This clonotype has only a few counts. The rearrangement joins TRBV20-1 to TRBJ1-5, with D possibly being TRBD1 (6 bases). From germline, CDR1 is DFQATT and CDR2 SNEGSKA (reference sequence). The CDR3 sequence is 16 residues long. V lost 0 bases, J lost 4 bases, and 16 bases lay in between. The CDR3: CSARDPGHPINQPQHF. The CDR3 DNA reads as TGCAGTGCTAGAGACCCGGGACATCCCATTAATCAGCCCCAGCATTTT.

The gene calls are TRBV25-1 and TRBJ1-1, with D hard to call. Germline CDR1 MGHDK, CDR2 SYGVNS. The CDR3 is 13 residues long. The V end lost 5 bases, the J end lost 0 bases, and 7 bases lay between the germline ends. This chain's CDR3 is CASSLHMNTEAFF. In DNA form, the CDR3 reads TGTGCCAGCAGTTTACACATGAACACTGAAGCTTTCTTT.

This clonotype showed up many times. DNA for the CDR3: TGTGCCAGCAGCTTAGTTGGGGGATCCTCCTACGAGCAGTACTTC. This sequence encodes CASSLVGGSSYEQYF. V is TRBV7-2 and J is TRBJ2-7; D may be TRBD1 or TRBD2 (5 bases each). V was trimmed by 1 base and J by 0 bases, leaving 10 bases between them. The CDR3 is made up of 15 amino acids. Germline V gives CDR1 SGHTA, CDR2 FQGNSA.

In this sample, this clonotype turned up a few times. CDR3 coding DNA: TGTGCCAGCAGTAAGGACAGAAGGGAGGGCTACACCTTC. It yields the protein CASSKDRREGYTF. This rearrangement joins TRBV28 to TRBJ1-2, with TRBD1 as a possible D gene (6 bases). CDR1 and CDR2 (germline): MDHEN, SYDVKM. This CDR3 has 13 residues. V lost 5 bases and J lost 8, with 15 bases in between.

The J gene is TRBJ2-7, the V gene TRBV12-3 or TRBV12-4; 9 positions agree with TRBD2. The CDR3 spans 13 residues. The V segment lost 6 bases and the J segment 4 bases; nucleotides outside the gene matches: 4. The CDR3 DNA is TGTGCCAGCAGACCTAGCGGGGAGTACGAGCAGTACTTC. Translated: CASRPSGEYEQYF.